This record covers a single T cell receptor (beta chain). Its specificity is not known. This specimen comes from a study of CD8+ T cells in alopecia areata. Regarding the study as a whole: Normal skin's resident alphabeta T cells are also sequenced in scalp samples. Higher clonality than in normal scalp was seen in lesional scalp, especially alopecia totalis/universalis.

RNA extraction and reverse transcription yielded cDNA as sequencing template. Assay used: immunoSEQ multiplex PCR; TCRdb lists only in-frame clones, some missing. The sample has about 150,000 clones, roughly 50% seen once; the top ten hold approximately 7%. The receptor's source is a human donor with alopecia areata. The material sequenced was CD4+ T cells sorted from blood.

CDR3 DNA sequence: TGCGCCAGCAGCTTGGGAGGACAGGTTCCCGAAGCTTTCTTT. This codes for CASSLGGQVPEAFF. The chain links TRBV5-1 to TRBJ1-1; 7 nucleotides line up with TRBD1. CDR3 size: 14 residues. Trimming at V came to 0 bases and at J to 8 bases, leaving 7 bases not matched to a gene. The V gene's germline CDR1 is SGHRS and CDR2 YFSETQ. Full variable domain (outside the CDR3, taken from reference TRBV5-1 and TRBJ1-1): KAGVTQTPRYLIKTRGQQVTLSCSPISGHRSVSWYQQTPGQGLQFLFEYFSETQRNKGNFPGRFSGRQFSNSRSEMNVSTLELGDSALYLCASSLGGQVPEAFFGQGTRLTVV.